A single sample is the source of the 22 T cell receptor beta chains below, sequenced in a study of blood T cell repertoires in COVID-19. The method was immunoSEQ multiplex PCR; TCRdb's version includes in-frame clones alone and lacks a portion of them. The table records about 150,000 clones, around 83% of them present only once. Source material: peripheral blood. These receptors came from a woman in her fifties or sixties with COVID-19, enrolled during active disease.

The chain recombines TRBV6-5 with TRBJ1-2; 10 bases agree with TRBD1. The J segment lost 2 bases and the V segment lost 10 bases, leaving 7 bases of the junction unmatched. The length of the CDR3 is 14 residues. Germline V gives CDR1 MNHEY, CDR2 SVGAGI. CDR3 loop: CATQWGQGNYGYTF. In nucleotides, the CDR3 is TGTGCCACCCAGTGGGGACAGGGGAACTATGGCTACACCTTC.

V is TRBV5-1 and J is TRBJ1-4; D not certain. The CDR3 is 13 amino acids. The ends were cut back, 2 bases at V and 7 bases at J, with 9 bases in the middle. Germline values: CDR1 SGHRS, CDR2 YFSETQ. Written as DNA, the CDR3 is TGCGCCAGCAGCTTATCCGATAGTGAAAAACTGTTTTTT. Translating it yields CASSLSDSEKLFF.

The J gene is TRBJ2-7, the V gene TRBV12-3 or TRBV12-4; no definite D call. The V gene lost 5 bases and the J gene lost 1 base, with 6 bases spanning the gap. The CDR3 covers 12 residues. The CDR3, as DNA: TGTGCCAGCAGTCCCTTTTCCTACGAGCAGTACTTC. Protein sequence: CASSPFSYEQYF.

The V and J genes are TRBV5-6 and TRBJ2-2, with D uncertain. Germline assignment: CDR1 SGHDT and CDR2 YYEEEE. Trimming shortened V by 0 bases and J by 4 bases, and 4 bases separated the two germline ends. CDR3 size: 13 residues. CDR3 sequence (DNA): TGTGCCAGCAGCTTGGCGGGCACCGGGGAGCTGTTTTTT. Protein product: CASSLAGTGELFF. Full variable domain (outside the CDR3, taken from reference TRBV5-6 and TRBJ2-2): DAGVTQSPTHLIKTRGQQVTLRCSPKSGHDTVSWYQQALGQGPQFIFQYYEEEERQRGNFPDRFSGHQFPNYSSELNVNALLLGDSALYLCASSLAGTGELFFGEGSRLTVL.

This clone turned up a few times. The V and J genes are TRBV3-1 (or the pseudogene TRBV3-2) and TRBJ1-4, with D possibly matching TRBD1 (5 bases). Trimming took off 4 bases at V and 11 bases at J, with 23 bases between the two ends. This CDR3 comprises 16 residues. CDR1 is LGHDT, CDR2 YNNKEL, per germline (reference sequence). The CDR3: CASSPFNRVSGGKLFF. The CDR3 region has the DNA TGTGCCAGCAGCCCCTTCAACCGGGTTAGCGGGGGGAAACTGTTTTTT.

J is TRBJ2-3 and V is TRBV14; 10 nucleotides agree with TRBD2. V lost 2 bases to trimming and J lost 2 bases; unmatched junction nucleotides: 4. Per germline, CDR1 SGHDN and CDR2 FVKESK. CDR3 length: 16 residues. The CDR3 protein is CASSQTSGVFTDTQYF. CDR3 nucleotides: TGTGCCAGCAGCCAAACTAGCGGGGTCTTCACAGATACGCAGTATTTT.

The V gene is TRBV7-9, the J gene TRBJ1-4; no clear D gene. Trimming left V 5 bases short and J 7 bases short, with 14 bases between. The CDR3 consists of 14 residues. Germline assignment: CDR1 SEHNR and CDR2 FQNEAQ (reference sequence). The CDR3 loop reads CASSPRYGVEKLFF. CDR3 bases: TGTGCCAGCAGCCCCCGTTACGGGGTTGAAAAACTGTTTTTT.

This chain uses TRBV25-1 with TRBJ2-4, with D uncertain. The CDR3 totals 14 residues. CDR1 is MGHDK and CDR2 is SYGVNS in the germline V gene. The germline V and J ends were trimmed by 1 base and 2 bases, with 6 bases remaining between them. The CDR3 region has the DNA TGTGCCAGCAGTGAATTTGGCACCAAAAACATTCAGTACTTC. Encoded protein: CASSEFGTKNIQYF. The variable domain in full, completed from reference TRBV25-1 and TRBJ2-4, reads EADIYQTPRYLVIGTGKKITLECSQTMGHDKMYWYQQDPGMELHLIHYSYGVNSTEKGDLSSESTVSRIRTEHFPLTLESARPSHTSQYLCASSEFGTKNIQYFGAGTRLSVL.

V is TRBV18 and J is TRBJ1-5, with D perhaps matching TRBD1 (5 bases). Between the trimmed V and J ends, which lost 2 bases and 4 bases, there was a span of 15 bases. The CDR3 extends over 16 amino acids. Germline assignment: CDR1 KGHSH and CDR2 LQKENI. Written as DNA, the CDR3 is TGTGCCAGCTCACCAGGCAGGGAAAGGGCTAATCAGCCCCAGCATTTT. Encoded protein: CASSPGRERANQPQHF.

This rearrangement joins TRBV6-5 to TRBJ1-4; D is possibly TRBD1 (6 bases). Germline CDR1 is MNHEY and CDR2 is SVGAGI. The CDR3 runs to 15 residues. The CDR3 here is CATTTTGTLSEKLFF. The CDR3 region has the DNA TGTGCAACAACTACAACAGGGACCCTAAGTGAAAAACTGTTTTTT.

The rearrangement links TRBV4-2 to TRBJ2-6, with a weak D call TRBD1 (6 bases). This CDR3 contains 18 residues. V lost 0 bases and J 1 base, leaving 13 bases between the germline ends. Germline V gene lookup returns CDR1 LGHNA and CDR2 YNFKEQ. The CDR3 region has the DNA TGTGCCAGCAGCCAAGAAGAACAGGGAGTTTCTGGGGCCAACGTCCTGACTTTC. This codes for CASSQEEQGVSGANVLTF.

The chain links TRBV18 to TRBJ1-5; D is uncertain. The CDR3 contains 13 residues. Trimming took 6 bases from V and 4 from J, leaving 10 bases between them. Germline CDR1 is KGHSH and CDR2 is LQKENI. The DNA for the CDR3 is TGTGCCAGCTCCCCAGGAGTTAATCAGCCCCAGCATTTT. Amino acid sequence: CASSPGVNQPQHF. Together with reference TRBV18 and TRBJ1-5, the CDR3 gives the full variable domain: NAGVMQNPRHLVRRRGQEARLRCSPMKGHSHVYWYRQLPEEGLKFMVYLQKENIIDESGMPKERFSAEFPKEGPSILRIQQVVRGDSAAYFCASSPGVNQPQHFGDGTRLSIL.

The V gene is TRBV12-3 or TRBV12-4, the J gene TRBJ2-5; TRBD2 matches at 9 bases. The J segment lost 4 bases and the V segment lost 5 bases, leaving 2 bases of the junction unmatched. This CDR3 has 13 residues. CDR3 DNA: TGTGCCAGCAGTAAAGCGGGGGGAGAGACCCAGTACTTC. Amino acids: CASSKAGGETQYF.

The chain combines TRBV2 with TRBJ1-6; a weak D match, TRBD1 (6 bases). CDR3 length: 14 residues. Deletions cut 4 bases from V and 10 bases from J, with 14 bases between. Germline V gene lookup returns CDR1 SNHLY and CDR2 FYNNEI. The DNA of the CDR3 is TGTGCCAGCAGTGCCCCCGCCAGGGGATCACCCCTCCACTTT. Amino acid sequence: CASSAPARGSPLHF.

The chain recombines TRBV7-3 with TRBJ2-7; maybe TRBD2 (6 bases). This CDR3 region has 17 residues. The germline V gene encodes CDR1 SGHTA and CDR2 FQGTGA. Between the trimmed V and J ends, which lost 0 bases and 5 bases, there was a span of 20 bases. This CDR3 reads CASSLTGTVYGGHEQYF. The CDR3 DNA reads TGTGCCAGCAGCTTAACGGGTACGGTATATGGAGGGCACGAGCAGTACTTC.

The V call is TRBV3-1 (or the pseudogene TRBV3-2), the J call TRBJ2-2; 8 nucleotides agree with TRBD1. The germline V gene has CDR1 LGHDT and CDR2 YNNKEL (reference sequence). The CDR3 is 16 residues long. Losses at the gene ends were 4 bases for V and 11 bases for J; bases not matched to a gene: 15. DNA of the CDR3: TGTGCCAGCAGCCCCGGTGGGTCCAGGGGGCTTATCGAGCTGTTTTTT. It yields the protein CASSPGGSRGLIELFF.

CDR3 amino acids: CASSRGGLSGGWDEQFF. CDR3 bases: TGTGCCAGCAGCCGCGGTGGCTTATCGGGAGGGTGGGATGAGCAGTTCTTC. This sequence joins TRBV11-2 and TRBJ2-1, with 8 bases that match TRBD2. The germline CDR1 and CDR2 sequences are SGHAT and FQNNGV. V shed 5 bases and J 8 bases; nucleotides not matched to a gene: 17. This CDR3 is 17 amino acids long.

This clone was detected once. The CDR3 region has the DNA TGTGCCAGCAGCTTAGAGCAGGGTAGATTTGGAAACACCATATATTTT. As protein: CASSLEQGRFGNTIYF. The V and J genes are TRBV11-2 and TRBJ1-3, with D tentatively TRBD1 (5 bases). The germline gives CDR1 SGHAT, CDR2 FQNNGV. V was shortened by 0 bases and J by 3 bases, with 12 bases between the two germline ends. This CDR3 has 16 residues.

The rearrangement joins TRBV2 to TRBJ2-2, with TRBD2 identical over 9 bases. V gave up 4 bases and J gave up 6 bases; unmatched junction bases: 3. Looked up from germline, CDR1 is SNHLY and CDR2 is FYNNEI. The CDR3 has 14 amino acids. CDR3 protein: CASSVGTSPGELFF. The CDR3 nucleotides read TGTGCCAGCAGTGTAGGGACTAGCCCCGGGGAGCTGTTTTTT.

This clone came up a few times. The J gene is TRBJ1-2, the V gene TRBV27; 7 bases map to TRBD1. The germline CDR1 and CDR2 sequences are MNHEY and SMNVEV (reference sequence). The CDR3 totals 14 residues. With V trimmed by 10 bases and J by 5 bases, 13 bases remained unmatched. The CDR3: CATFAFGTAYGYTF. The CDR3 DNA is TGTGCCACTTTTGCATTCGGGACAGCTTATGGCTACACCTTC.

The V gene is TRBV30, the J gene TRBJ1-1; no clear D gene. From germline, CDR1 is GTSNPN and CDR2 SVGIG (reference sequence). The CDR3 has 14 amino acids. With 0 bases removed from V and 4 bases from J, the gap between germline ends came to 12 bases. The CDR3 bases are TGTGCCTGGAGTGTATTGTTAGCTAGCACTGAAGCTTTCTTT. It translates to CAWSVLLASTEAFF. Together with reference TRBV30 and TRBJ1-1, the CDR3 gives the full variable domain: SQTIHQWPATLVQPVGSPLSLECTVEGTSNPNLYWYRQAAGRGLQLLFYSVGIGQISSEVPQNLSASRPQDRQFILSSKKLLLSDSGFYLCAWSVLLASTEAFFGQGTRLTVV.

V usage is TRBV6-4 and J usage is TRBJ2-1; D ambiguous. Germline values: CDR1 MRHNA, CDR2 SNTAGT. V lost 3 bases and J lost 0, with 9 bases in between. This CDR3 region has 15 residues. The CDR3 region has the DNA TGTGCCAGCAGTGAAACACCCAACTCCTACAATGAGCAGTTCTTC. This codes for CASSETPNSYNEQFF.